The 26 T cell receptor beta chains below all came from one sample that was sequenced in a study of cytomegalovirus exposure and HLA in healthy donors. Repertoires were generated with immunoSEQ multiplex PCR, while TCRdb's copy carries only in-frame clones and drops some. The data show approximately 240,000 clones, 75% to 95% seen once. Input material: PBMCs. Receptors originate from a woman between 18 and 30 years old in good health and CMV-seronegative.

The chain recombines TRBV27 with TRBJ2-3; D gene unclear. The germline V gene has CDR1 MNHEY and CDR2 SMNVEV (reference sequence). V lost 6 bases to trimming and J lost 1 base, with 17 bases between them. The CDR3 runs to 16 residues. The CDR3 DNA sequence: TGTGCCAGCAGCAAGAGTTCTCCCGCGGGCACAGATACGCAGTATTTT. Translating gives CASSKSSPAGTDTQYF.

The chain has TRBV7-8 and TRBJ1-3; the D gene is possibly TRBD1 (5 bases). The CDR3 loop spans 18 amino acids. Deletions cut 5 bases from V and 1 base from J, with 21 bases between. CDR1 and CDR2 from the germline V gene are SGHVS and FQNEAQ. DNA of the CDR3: TGTGCCAGCAGCCCTATTAGGGGAACAGGTCTATCTGGAAACACCATATATTTT. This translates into CASSPIRGTGLSGNTIYF. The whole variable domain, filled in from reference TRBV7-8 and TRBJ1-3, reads GAGVSQSPRYKVAKRGQDVALRCDPISGHVSLFWYQQALGQGPEFLTYFQNEAQLDKSGLPSDRFFAERPEGSVSTLKIQRTQQEDSAVYLCASSPIRGTGLSGNTIYFGEGSWLTVV.

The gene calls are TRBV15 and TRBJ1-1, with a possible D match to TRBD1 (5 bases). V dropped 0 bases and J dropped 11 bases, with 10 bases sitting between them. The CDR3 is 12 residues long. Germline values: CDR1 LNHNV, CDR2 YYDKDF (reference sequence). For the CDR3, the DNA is TGTGCCACCAGCAGAGATCAGGGTCGCGCTTTCTTT. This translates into CATSRDQGRAFF.

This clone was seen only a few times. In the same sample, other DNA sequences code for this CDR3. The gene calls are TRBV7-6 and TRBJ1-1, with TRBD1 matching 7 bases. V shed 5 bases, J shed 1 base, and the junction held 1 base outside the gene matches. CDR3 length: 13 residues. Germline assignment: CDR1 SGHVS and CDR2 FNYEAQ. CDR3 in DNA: TGTGCCAGCAGCGCAGGGGGGAACACTGAAGCTTTCTTT. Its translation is CASSAGGNTEAFF.

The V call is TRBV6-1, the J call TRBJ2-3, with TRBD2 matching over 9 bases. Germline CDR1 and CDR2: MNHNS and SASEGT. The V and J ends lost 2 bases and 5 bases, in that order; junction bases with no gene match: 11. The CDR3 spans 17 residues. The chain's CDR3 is CASSEPRASGAGDTQYF. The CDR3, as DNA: TGTGCCAGCAGTGAACCTCGGGCTAGCGGGGCGGGAGATACGCAGTATTTT.

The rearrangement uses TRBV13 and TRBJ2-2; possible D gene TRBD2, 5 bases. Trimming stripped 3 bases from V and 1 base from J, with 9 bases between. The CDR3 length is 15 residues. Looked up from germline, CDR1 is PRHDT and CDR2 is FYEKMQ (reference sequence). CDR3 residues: CASSFRTLNTGELFF. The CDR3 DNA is TGTGCCAGCAGCTTCAGGACTCTGAACACCGGGGAGCTGTTTTTT.

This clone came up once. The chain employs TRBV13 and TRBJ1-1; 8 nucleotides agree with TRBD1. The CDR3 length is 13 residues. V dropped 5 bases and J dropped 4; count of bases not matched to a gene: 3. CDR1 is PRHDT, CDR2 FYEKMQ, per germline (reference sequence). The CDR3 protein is CASSRQGTTEAFF. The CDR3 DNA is TGTGCCAGCAGCCGACAGGGGACCACTGAAGCTTTCTTT.

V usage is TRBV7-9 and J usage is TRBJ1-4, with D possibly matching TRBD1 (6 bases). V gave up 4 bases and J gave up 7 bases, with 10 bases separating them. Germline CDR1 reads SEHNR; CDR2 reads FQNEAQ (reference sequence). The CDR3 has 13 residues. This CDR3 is CASSYRVGEKLFF. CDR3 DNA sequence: TGTGCCAGCAGCTACAGGGTGGGTGAAAAACTGTTTTTT.

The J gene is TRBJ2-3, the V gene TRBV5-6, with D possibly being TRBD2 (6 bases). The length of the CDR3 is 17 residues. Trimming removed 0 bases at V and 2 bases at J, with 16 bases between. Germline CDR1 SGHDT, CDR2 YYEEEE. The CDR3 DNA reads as TGTGCCAGCAGCTTGGTCTCTGGCGGGATAAACACAGATACGCAGTATTTT. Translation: CASSLVSGGINTDTQYF.

CDR3 DNA: TGTGCCAGCACCCTTTCAGGGGGCGGTCAGCCCCAGCATTTT. Translation gives CASTLSGGGQPQHF. The rearrangement links TRBV6-1 to TRBJ1-5; 8 bases fit TRBD1. The CDR3 loop spans 14 amino acids. V was clipped by 7 bases and J by 6 bases; unmatched bases: 8. The germline gives CDR1 MNHNS, CDR2 SASEGT.

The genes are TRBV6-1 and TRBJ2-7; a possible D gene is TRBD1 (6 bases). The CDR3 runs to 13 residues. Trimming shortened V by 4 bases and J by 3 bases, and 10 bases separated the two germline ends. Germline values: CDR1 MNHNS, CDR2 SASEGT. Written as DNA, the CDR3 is TGTGCCAGCAGTGTAACAGGGAGCTACGAGCAGTACTTC. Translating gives CASSVTGSYEQYF.

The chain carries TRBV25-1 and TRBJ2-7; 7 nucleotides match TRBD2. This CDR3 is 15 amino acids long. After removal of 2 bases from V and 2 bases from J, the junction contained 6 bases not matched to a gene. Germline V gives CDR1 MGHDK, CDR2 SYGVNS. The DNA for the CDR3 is TGTGCCAGCAGTGAACATGGCGGGAGCGCCTACGAGCAGTACTTC. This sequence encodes CASSEHGGSAYEQYF.

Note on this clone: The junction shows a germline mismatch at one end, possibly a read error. As DNA, the CDR3 is TGTGTCAGCAGCCCCGGGTCCTACGAGGACACCTTC. This encodes CVSSPGSYEDTF. The genes are TRBV5-6 and TRBJ1-2; D is ambiguous. CDR1 and CDR2 (germline): SGHDT, YYEEEE. The CDR3 is 12 amino acids.

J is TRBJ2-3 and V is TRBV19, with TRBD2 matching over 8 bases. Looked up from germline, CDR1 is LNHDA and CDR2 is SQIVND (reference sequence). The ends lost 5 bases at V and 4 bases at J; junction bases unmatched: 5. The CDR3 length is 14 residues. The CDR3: CASSLREGSDTQYF. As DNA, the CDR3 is TGTGCCAGTAGTCTCCGGGAGGGTTCAGATACGCAGTATTTT.

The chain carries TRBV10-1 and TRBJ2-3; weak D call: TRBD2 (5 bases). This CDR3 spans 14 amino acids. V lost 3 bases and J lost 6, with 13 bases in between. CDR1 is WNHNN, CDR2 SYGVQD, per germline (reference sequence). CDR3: CASSDTRRVDTQYF. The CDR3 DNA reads TGCGCCAGCAGTGATACTAGAAGGGTCGATACGCAGTATTTT.

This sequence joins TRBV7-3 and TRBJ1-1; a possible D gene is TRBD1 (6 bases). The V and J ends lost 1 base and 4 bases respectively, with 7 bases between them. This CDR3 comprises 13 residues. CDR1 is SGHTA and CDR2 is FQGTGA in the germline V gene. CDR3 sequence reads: CASSLIRGTEAFF. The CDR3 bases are TGTGCCAGCAGCTTAATCAGGGGCACTGAAGCTTTCTTT.

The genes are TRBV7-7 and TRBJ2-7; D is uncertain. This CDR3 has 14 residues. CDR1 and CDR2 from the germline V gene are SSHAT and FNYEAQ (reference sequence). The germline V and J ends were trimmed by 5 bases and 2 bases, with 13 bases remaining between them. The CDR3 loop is CASSPLQSTYEQYF. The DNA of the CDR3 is TGTGCCAGCAGCCCCCTCCAGTCGACCTACGAGCAGTACTTC.

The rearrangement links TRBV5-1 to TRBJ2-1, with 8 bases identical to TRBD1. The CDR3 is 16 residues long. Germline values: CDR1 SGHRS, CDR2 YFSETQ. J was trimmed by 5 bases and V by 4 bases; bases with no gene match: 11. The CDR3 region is CASSTHGTGTNNEQFF. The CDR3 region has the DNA TGCGCCAGCAGCACTCATGGGACAGGAACAAACAATGAGCAGTTCTTC.

The CDR3 loop is CASSQASLDRGQGGYTF. CDR3 nucleotide sequence: TGTGCCAGCAGCCAAGCGTCCCTAGACAGGGGGCAAGGAGGCTACACCTTC. The chain recombines TRBV14 with TRBJ1-2, with 10 nucleotides matching TRBD1. The CDR3 extends over 17 amino acids. Trimming removed 1 base from V and 8 bases from J; junction bases left unmatched: 13. Germline V gives CDR1 SGHDN, CDR2 FVKESK.

The CDR3 region is CASRQSGRTEQYF. The CDR3 DNA follows: TGTGCCAGCAGACAAAGCGGGAGAACCGAGCAGTACTTC. V and J are TRBV27 and TRBJ2-7; TRBD2 agrees at 8 bases. CDR1 and CDR2 (germline): MNHEY, SMNVEV (reference sequence). Trimming at V came to 6 bases and at J to 6 bases, leaving 7 bases not matched to a gene. CDR3 length: 13 residues.

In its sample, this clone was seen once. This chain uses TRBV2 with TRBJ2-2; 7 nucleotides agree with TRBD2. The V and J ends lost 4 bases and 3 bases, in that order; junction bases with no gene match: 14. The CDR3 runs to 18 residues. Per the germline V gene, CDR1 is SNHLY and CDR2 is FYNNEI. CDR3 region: CASSGLPGRPPDTGELFF. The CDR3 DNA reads TGTGCCAGCAGTGGGTTGCCCGGGAGGCCCCCGGACACCGGGGAGCTGTTTTTT.

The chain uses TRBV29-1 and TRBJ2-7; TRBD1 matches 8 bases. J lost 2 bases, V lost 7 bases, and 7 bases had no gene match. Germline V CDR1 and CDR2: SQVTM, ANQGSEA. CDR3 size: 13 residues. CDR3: CSAEGTGAYEQYF. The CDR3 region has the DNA TGCAGCGCGGAGGGGACAGGAGCCTACGAGCAGTACTTC.

The chain's CDR3 is CASRFSGGGYNEQFF. CDR3 DNA: TGTGCCAGCAGATTCTCAGGGGGCGGATACAATGAGCAGTTCTTC. The chain carries TRBV7-9 and TRBJ2-1; TRBD1 aligns across 8 bases. The CDR3 is 15 residues long. Germline V gives CDR1 SEHNR, CDR2 FQNEAQ (reference sequence). V lost 6 bases to trimming and J lost 4 bases; unmatched junction nucleotides: 8.

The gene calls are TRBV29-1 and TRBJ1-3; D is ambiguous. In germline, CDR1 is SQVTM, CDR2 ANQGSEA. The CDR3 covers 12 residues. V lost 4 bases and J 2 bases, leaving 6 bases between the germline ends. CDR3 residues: CSVGQTGNTIYF. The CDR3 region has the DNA TGCAGCGTTGGACAAACTGGAAACACCATATATTTT.

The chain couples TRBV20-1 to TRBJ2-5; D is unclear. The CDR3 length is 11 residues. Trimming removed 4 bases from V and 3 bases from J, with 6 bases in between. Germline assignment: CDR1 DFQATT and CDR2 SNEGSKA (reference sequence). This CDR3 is CSAKEKETQYF. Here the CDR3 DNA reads TGCAGTGCTAAGGAGAAAGAGACCCAGTACTTC.

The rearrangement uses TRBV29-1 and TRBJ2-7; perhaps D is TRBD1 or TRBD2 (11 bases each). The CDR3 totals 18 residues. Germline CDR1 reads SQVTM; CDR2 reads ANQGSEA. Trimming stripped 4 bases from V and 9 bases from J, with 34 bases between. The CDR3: CSVAGTGGISGRDSWQYF. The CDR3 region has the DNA TGCAGCGTTGCCGGGACAGGGGGGATTAGCGGGAGGGATTCTTGGCAGTACTTC.